The entry below gives a single T cell receptor (beta chain) sequence along with its context. Its antigen is not known. This sample is drawn from a study of shared clonotypes between healthy human individuals. The CD4+ fraction was divided into a CD45RA+ naive subset and a CD45RA-negative memory subset. The ends lost 4 bases at V and 7 bases at J; junction bases unmatched: 4. Germline values: CDR1 ENHRY, CDR2 SYGVKD. This CDR3 contains 13 residues. Sorted-subset replicate PCRs used about 200 ng DNA, 30,000 or so T cell genomes. Clones were read by immunoSEQ multiplex PCR, and TCRdb kept only the in-frame ones, dropping some. The sample has a few million clones, 80% to 95% seen once. General study points: Among a handful of donors, approximately 4.6% of naive CD4 clonotypes were found in common.

The clonotype originates from a man in his late teens or twenties in good health. Some clones in this sample may be carry-over from other donors' samples. Sequenced sample: naive CD4+ T cells from PBMCs. Regarding subset: CD45RA+ positively selected. The V and J genes are TRBV10-3 and TRBJ1-1; 9 bases align to TRBD1. The CDR3 loop is CAISAGQGLEAFF. In DNA form, the CDR3 reads TGTGCCATCAGTGCCGGACAGGGGCTTGAAGCTTTCTTT.